The T cell receptor (beta chain) described here comes from a study of beta chain features in type 1 diabetes. About the research overall: There was similarity between patients and healthy donors in age, gender and cell yields.

Study-wide results and caveats: There was a moderate but significant shortening of TCRB CDR3s in all four CD4+ subsets of Type 1 diabetes patients.

This clone has at least ten counts. The antigen is unknown. Other DNA sequences from this sample encode an identical CDR3 as well. Every bit of the isolated RNA underwent reverse transcription, so sequencing read expressed TCRB transcripts. An average of about 3.57 million reads was obtained for naive, central memory and regulatory T cell samples. Sequencing was performed with immunoSEQ multiplex PCR; in TCRdb, only in-frame clones are kept and a portion is missing. The table has about 340,000 clones, roughly a tenth seen once. The CDR3 is made up of 15 amino acids. Unmatched junction bases numbered 2, after V lost 4 bases and J lost 2 bases. Germline CDR1 reads LNHDA; CDR2 reads SQIVND (reference sequence).

The source material was central memory CD4+ T cells from blood. V and J are TRBV19 and TRBJ1-5; TRBD1 aligns across 10 bases. This sequence originates from a man aged 30-40 years with type 1 diabetes. In nucleotides, the CDR3 is TGTGCCAGTAGTAAGGGGACAGGGGGCAATCAGCCCCAGCATTTT. Protein sequence: CASSKGTGGNQPQHF.